Reported below is one T cell receptor (beta chain). The antigen is unknown. This sample is part of a study of cytomegalovirus exposure and HLA in healthy donors. Study-wide context: The roughly 670 first-cohort repertoires and the approximately 110 validation repertoires shared the same platform, a later analysis reported.

Germline trimming cut 2 bases from V and 8 bases from J; bases unmatched to any gene: 5. Germline loops: CDR1 MNHNY, CDR2 SVGAGI (reference sequence). This CDR3 has 13 amino acids. The study, taken as a whole, reports: In the 90 to 150 validation repertoires, about 94% of cluster scores exceeded 0, per a later analysis. A list of 150 to 200 TCR beta chains associated with cytomegalovirus was given.

Assay: immunoSEQ multiplex PCR; the TCRdb copy retains only in-frame clones and omits some. This table holds about 110,000 clones, about 88% found once. The chain joins TRBV6-6 to TRBJ2-7, with 8 bases matching TRBD1. Sequencing input: PBMCs. The sequence derives from a woman in her late teens or twenties in good health and CMV-seropositive. CDR3 sequence reads: CASSYGQGEKQYV. The CDR3 DNA sequence: TGTGCCAGCAGTTACGGACAGGGAGAAAAGCAGTACGTC.